The 5 T cell receptor beta chains presented below share a single source sample, sequenced in a study of sequential checkpoint blockade in melanoma. Sequencing was performed with immunoSEQ multiplex PCR; in TCRdb, only in-frame clones are kept and a portion is missing. The profile shows under 50,000 clones, 70% to 90% of them singletons. Treatment of the sample: randomized to nivolumab then ipilimumab (arm A) or the reverse (arm B). Sequencing was performed on CD8+ T cells sorted from blood (inferred from file names), taken from a patient given nivolumab and ipilimumab in sequence. These receptors all come from a human donor with melanoma.

The chain links TRBV10-3 to TRBJ2-2; 11 bases are shared with TRBD1. CDR1 ENHRY and CDR2 SYGVKD come from the germline V gene. V was pared by 8 bases and J by 6 bases, with 5 bases of the junction left unmatched. The length of the CDR3 is 14 residues. This chain's CDR3 is CAIPGQGVSGELFF. CDR3 DNA sequence: TGTGCCATCCCGGGACAGGGGGTTTCCGGGGAGCTGTTTTTT.

The rearrangement uses TRBV7-6 and TRBJ1-1; D uncertain. V was clipped by 0 bases and J by 0 bases, with 11 bases between them. The CDR3 spans 16 residues. Per the germline V gene, CDR1 is SGHVS and CDR2 is FNYEAQ. The CDR3 reads CASSLALQPMNTEAFF. In DNA form, the CDR3 reads TGTGCCAGCAGCTTAGCGCTACAGCCTATGAACACTGAAGCTTTCTTT.

The chain recombines TRBV20-1 with TRBJ1-4, with TRBD1 matching 8 bases. V lost 6 bases, J lost 16 bases, and 10 bases stayed unmatched. Germline CDR1 is DFQATT and CDR2 is SNEGSKA (reference sequence). The CDR3 contains 11 residues. The CDR3 spells CSAALDRVKFF. CDR3 coding DNA: TGCAGTGCCGCGCTGGACAGGGTAAAGTTTTTT.

This clone was recorded once. The chain employs TRBV27 and TRBJ1-2; 9 nucleotides align to TRBD1. V dropped 2 bases and J dropped 7; count of bases not matched to a gene: 2. Germline V gene data show CDR1 as MNHEY and CDR2 as SMNVEV (reference sequence). The CDR3 loop spans 13 amino acids. CDR3 DNA sequence: TGTGCCAGCAGTTTAGGGACAGGGTTTGGCTACACCTTC. As protein: CASSLGTGFGYTF.

The chain uses TRBV28 and TRBJ2-7; 12 positions agree with TRBD2. Losses at the gene ends were 4 bases for V and 6 bases for J; bases not matched to a gene: 16. Germline values: CDR1 MDHEN, CDR2 SYDVKM. This CDR3 contains 18 residues. The CDR3 DNA reads as TGTGCCAGCAGTTCAATCCCCCTAGCGGGAGGGCCGTCAGGCGAGCAGTACGTC. As protein: CASSSIPLAGGPSGEQYV.